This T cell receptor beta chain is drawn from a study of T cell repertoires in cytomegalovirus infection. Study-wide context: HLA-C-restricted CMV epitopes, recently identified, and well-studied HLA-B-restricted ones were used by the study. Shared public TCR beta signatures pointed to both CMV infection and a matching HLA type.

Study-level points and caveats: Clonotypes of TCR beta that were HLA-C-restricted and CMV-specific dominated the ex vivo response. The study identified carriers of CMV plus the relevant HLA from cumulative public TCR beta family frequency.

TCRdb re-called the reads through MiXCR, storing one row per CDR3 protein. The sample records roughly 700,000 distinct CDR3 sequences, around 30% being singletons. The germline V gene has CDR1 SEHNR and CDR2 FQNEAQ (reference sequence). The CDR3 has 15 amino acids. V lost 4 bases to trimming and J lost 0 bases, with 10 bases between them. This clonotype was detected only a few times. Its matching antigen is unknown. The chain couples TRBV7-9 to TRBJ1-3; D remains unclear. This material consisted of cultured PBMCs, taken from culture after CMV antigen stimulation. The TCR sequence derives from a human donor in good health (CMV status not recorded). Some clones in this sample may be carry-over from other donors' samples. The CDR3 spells CASSSRPSSGNTIYF. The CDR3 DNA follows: TGTGCCAGCAGCTCCCGACCGAGCTCTGGAAACACCATATATTTT.